Listed here is a single T cell receptor (beta chain). It lacks a known antigen. The instrument was an Illumina HiSeq 2000. The TCR beta cDNA libraries were made using 5'RACE template switching, a step that added both a universal primer site and unique molecular identifiers. cDNA synthesis was primed from the TCR beta constant segment and was followed by two successive PCR amplification steps. The study's processing was this. MIGEC handled demultiplexing of the reads and grouping by UMI, while MiTCR was used to assemble and quantify clonotypes. To remove erroneous sequences, TCR cDNA sequences were retained only when supported by two or more reads. The tcR package was used for downstream repertoire analysis, and clonotypes were matched between fractions using CDR3 nucleotide sequence together with V segment. VDJmatch was used to annotate antigen specificity against VDJdb, with one amino acid substitution in CDR3 permitted. Through TCRdb reprocessing, the reads give one entry per CDR3 protein sequence; DNA is omitted. The V and J calls were determined by TCRdb, not by the authors. The sample's own table lists under 500,000 distinct CDR3 sequences. Approximately 6.8% of the sample goes to the ten largest clones.

The data are from a study of T cells expressing NK-cell markers (dated by TCRdb to about 2020). Study-level background: Three sorted T-cell subsets (CD3+CD56+NKG2C+, CD3+CD56+NKG2C- and CD3+CD56-NKG2C+) from several donors had their TCR beta-chain repertoires profiled. The eight sequenced donors were randomly selected healthy volunteers, three men and five women. The libraries were sequenced on Illumina HiSeq 2000/2500, MiSeq or NextSeq, producing 2 x 150 bp reads. Seven of the eight sequenced donors were HCMV-seropositive and one was HCMV-seronegative. The full study reports these points: Those dominant clonotypes were again the most abundant among CD3+CD56-NKG2C+ cells in a handful of donors, at about 28.3-65%. Whether the expanded NKG2C-expressing T cell clones were specific for HCMV antigens remained unclear. In a handful of donors, the dominant CD3+CD56+NKG2C+ clonotypes ranked among the top 10 CD8+ clonotypes, making up 1.0-7.0% of CD8+ T cells.

The germline V gene encodes CDR1 SGHVS and CDR2 FNYEAQ. Inclusive of the bounding cysteine and phenylalanine, the CDR3 is 17 residues long. DNA is not recorded here. A commercial ELISA kit detecting HCMV-specific IgG in serum was used to determine HCMV serostatus. Ficoll density gradient centrifugation was used to isolate peripheral blood mononuclear cells from blood. The chain is made from TRBV7-6 and TRBJ2-3; lacking DNA, the TRBD2 call made by TCRdb goes unchecked. This TCR derives from a woman between 18 and 70 years old in good health. The sample consisted of blood T cells: a sorted CD56 or NKG2C T cell subset, CD4+ or CD8+ T cells, or bulk PBMC T cells (not recorded which). The CDR3 protein sequence reads: CASSLDVGPSPTDTQYF. The CDR3 plus the reference TRBV7-6 and TRBJ2-3 genes for the other parts give the full variable domain: GAGVSQSPRYKVTKRGQDVALRCDPISGHVSLYWYRQALGQGPEFLTYFNYEAQQDKSGLPNDRFSAERPEGSISTLTIQRTEQRDSAMYRCASSLDVGPSPTDTQYFGPGTRLTVL.